The T cell receptor beta chain described here comes from a study of blood T cell repertoires in COVID-19. About the study: Acute-phase and convalescent COVID-19 samples originated in the United States, Italy and Spain.

Comments on this clone: Other DNA sequences within the sample encode an identical CDR3.

V dropped 4 bases and J dropped 9; count of bases not matched to a gene: 5. CDR1 and CDR2 from the germline V gene are SGHRS and YFSETQ. This CDR3 contains 14 residues. In the original workflow: The authors estimated nucleated cell counts from reference gene primer amplification. Sequenced by immunoSEQ multiplex PCR; TCRdb stores in-frame clones only, minus some. The D gene and trimming were derived from the DNA, and the V and J assignments and clone size from that table. This table holds 87,000 or so clones, roughly 90% found once. The chain joins TRBV5-1 to TRBJ2-3, with TRBD2 identical over 13 bases. Sequencing input: peripheral blood. The receptor was isolated from a woman aged 45-65 years with active or convalescent COVID-19. The CDR3 nucleotides read TGCGCCAGCAGCCTCGGACTAGCGGGGGACACGCAGTATTTT. Translating it yields CASSLGLAGDTQYF.